The rows below give T cell receptor beta chains drawn from one sample of a study of cytomegalovirus exposure and HLA in healthy donors. Assay used: immunoSEQ multiplex PCR; TCRdb lists only in-frame clones, some missing. The sample holds 100,000 to 150,000 clones, around 78% seen once. The sequenced sample was PBMCs. The receptors shown here come from a woman aged 40-49 years in good health and CMV-seronegative. Both conserved end residues are trimmed from each CDR3. Each record gives: V gene, CDR3 protein.

TRBV19 ASSPTGTADTQY
TRBV5-1 ASSLGVGSVGETQY
TRBV28 ASRRTGQSPLH
TRBV5-1 ASSLALAGKTDTQY
TRBV28 ASSSGGGLLSGNTIY
TRBV28 ASSPRHVYEQY
TRBV2 ASTGTSGRAGAKNIQY
TRBV7-9 ASSFPRRAGLNTGELF
TRBV2 ASSGDRGSYNEQF
TRBV7-3 ASSLRGDSYNEQF
TRBV19 ASLESRQHYGYT
TRBV7-6 ASSLFGGSLLNEQF
TRBV2 ASTRGQGAYEQF
TRBV27 ASSLTAGPSNQPQH
TRBV7-6 ASSLAPTGTSSYEQY
TRBV7-9 ASSSQGGHEQY
TRBV14 ASRLTGVTGELF
TRBV6-5 ASSSTGNRELF
TRBV7-2 ASSPSGSSYNEQF
TRBV2 ASSATSGRANGEQF
TRBV5-4 ASSGGLAGVAY